The entry below describes one T cell receptor beta chain. This clone was observed a few times. No antigen is known for it. One base away there is no much larger clone; base qualities are not given. The label giving this sample's time point can be read as: less than five weeks on oral tofacitinib. This sample's treatment or condition label indicates: oral pan-JAK inhibitor, 5-10 mg twice daily. Lesional scalp punch biopsies and peripheral blood were collected from alopecia areata patients. After PBMCs were isolated by density centrifugation and stained for CD3, CD4 and CD8, a FACSAria was used to sort CD4+ and CD8+ T cells. V loses 4 bases, J loses 7 bases, and the germline ends lie 7 bases apart. The CDR1 and CDR2 encoded by the germline V gene are SQVTM and ANQGSEA. The CDR3 starts with the cysteine, ends with the phenylalanine, and has 10 residues. The entry retains the CDR3 DNA only, 30 bases that are in frame from base 1.

These data belong to a study of CD8+ T cells in alopecia areata (dated 2018 in TCRdb). As for the study more broadly: The treated patients took part in an open-label pilot trial in which moderate-to-severe alopecia areata was treated with oral tofacitinib at 5 to 10 mg twice daily. Patients stayed on tofacitinib for 6 to 18 months and then had 6 months of follow-up off drug so that delayed response and recurrence could be assessed. Disease severity in treated patients was measured with the SALT score, which quantifies the percentage of affected scalp surface area. In both human patients and the C3H/HeJ mouse model, the study applied high-throughput TCRbeta sequencing to look at T cell clonal expansion in alopecia areata. Human TCRbeta sequencing covered scalp tissue and sorted CD4+ and CD8+ peripheral blood T cells from patchy and totalis/universalis alopecia areata patients and healthy controls. Biopsies were taken from tofacitinib-treated patients at baseline and at 4 and 24 weeks of treatment, and a later scalp biopsy was taken in several of the tofacitinib-treated patients. Scalp clonality was compared across normal scalp (n=4), patchy alopecia areata scalp (n=8), and alopecia totalis/universalis scalp (n=8). The RNA source kit depended on sample type: the PAXgene miRNA kit for fixed scalp, the miRNeasy kit for PBMCs, and the RNeasy kit for mouse skin. TCRbeta CDR3 regions were amplified by immunoSEQ multiplex PCR using 35 Vbeta forward and 13 Jbeta reverse primers. On the study overall, not on this receptor specifically: During tofacitinib treatment, many expanded lesional clones remained in scalp and blood, and this persistence may partly explain relapse after treatment is stopped. Tofacitinib significantly lowered scalp clonality and the number of expanded CD8+ clones among the top 100 scalp clones. Compared with normal scalp, lesional scalp, particularly in alopecia totalis/universalis, had higher clonality and more expanded CD8+ clones, which suggests antigenic drive. Resident alphabeta T cells in normal human skin are also sequenced, complicating scalp TCR repertoire analysis, unlike mouse skin dominated by gammadelta T cells. The treated cohort was small, with a single nonresponder, so links between baseline CD8+ expansion and response need larger studies. Compared with mice, TCR sequences shared between patients were less clear, possibly partly because of HLA diversity across the patient population.

The receptor library was made with the immunoSEQ multiplex PCR assay. To provide template for TCR sequencing, every sample had RNA extracted and reverse transcribed into cDNA. SuperScript III was used to make first-strand cDNA, primed with a 2:1 mix of oligo-dT and random hexamers. A synthetic immune receptor repertoire was used to gauge amplification bias, and whatever bias remained was removed computationally. The paper's processing steps were these. Raw reads were preprocessed to remove errors, and CDR3 was defined according to IMGT conventions as the region from the conserved cysteine to phenylalanine. To get clonality, Shannon entropy was normalized by log2 of the number of productive unique TCRs and the result was subtracted from 1. Whether scalp clones were CD4 or CD8 was inferred by matching scalp TCRbeta sequences against CD4 and CD8 repertoires sorted from blood. TCRdb retrieved this table from immuneACCESS and kept in-frame rearrangements only. Not all clones are present; in checked studies, unresolved V genes account for under half, and no reason is known for the remainder. V and J calls and clone size come straight from that table; D and trimming were deduced from the DNA. Here the sample has 90,000 to 150,000 clones; 50% to 55% occur a single time. Roughly 0.5% of the sample rests with the top ten.

The chain employs TRBV29-1 and TRBJ1-2; too little of a D gene remains to name it. Sample: CD4+ T cells sorted from blood, taken at week 4, from a patient treated with tofacitinib. This sequence originates from a human donor with alopecia areata. In nucleotide form, the sequence is TGCAGCGTTGCCGCGCCTGGCTACACCTTC. Translated, this is CSVAAPGYTF.